This T cell receptor (beta chain) was identified in a study of cytomegalovirus exposure and HLA in healthy donors. Study information: Within an early data release were about 90 million unique TCRs drawn from HLA-typed donors. Study-level results: Later work showed greater clonal expansion in HLA-associated TCR beta chains than in equally common others. Previously analyzed data showed that most TCR beta V segments were productive at a frequency of about 87% or about 30%.

The donors were healthy bone marrow donors. Per germline, CDR1 PRHDT and CDR2 FYEKMQ (reference sequence). Germline trimming cut 10 bases from V and 6 bases from J; bases unmatched to any gene: 12. This CDR3 contains 14 residues. The PCR contained 60 Vbeta and 13 Jbeta primers. Some clones are missing from TCRdb's copy, which holds only in-frame ones; the method was immunoSEQ multiplex PCR. The data show over 150,000 clones, roughly 79% seen once. In regard to this clone: The antigen is not known.

V is TRBV13 and J is TRBJ2-3, with 8 bases matching TRBD2. The TCR originated in a man between 18 and 29 years old in good health and CMV-seronegative. Sequenced input: PBMCs. The CDR3 DNA reads TGTGCCACCCAAGGCGGGAGGCATGCGGATACGCAGTATTTT. Amino acid sequence: CATQGGRHADTQYF.